This T cell receptor (beta chain) was recorded in a study of T cell repertoires in cytomegalovirus infection (dated by TCRdb to the late 2010s). Concerning the study at large: Donor HLA type was relevant to the analysis, as public TCR beta signatures indicated carriage of CMV infection together with the matching HLA type.

Data came from an Illumina HiSeq 1500. Using fastp trimming at Q25 and MiXCR clonotype assembly, TCRdb reanalyzed the public sequencing data and kept in-frame beta chains. Entries that share a CDR3 protein sequence are merged under the most common genes and DNA. In all, the sample holds about 180,000 distinct CDR3 sequences, and approximately 15% of those were seen once. Of the sample, approximately 30% is held by the ten largest clones. Trimming removed 3 bases from V and 1 base from J, leaving 9 bases between the germline ends. CDR1 and CDR2 were assigned from the germline V gene as MDHEN and SYDVKM. The CDR3, cysteine through phenylalanine, is 14 amino acids long. Only the CDR3 portion is preserved as DNA: 42 bases, with reading frame beginning at the first base. The investigation overall reported the following: The ex vivo response was dominated by HLA-C-restricted CMV-specific TCR beta clonotypes, which also provided the single most frequent clonotype in two of eight donors. Carriers of CMV infection plus the relevant HLA type were discriminated by the cumulative frequency of public TCR beta family members in the study cohort and in an independent roughly 370-donor cohort.

Many counts were recorded for this clonotype. Its antigen has not been determined. No much larger clone exists at a distance of one base, and base qualities are not known. The clonotype was recovered from a human donor in good health (CMV status not recorded). Some clones in this sample may be carry-over from other donors' samples. The V gene is TRBV28 and the J gene is TRBJ2-5, with the D gene not confidently named. Sequenced: PBMCs. The CDR3: CASSLSTVQETQYF. The DNA is TGTGCCAGCAGTTTGAGTACAGTCCAAGAGACCCAGTACTTC. Where the CDR3 stops, the reference TRBV28 and TRBJ2-5 genes take over; the full variable domain is DVKVTQSSRYLVKRTGEKVFLECVQDMDHENMFWYRQDPGLGLRLIYFSYDVKMKEKGDIPEGYSVSREKKERFSLILESASTNQTSMYLCASSLSTVQETQYFGPGTRLLVL.